The 31 T cell receptor beta chains in this list originate from one sample, sequenced in a study of blood T cell repertoires in COVID-19. Clones were read by immunoSEQ multiplex PCR, and TCRdb kept only the in-frame ones, dropping some. The sample shows approximately 140,000 clones, approximately 88% of them seen only once. Sequencing was carried out using peripheral blood. The receptors shown here come from a human donor in a cohort sampled during active COVID-19.

The chain has TRBV3-1 (or the pseudogene TRBV3-2) and TRBJ1-5; the D gene is possibly TRBD1 (6 bases). V shed 1 base and J shed 2 bases, with 24 bases lying between them. This CDR3 is built from 20 residues. Germline V gives CDR1 LGHDT, CDR2 YNNKEL (reference sequence). CDR3 amino acids: CASSQAPGVQGAIGNQPQHF. The CDR3 DNA is TGTGCCAGCAGCCAAGCTCCAGGGGTACAGGGTGCGATTGGCAATCAGCCCCAGCATTTT.

The chain recombines TRBV7-8 with TRBJ1-1; D is ambiguous. Germline V lookup: CDR1 SGHVS, CDR2 FQNEAQ. With 1 base removed from V and 4 bases from J, the gap between germline ends came to 10 bases. CDR3 size: 14 residues. CDR3 region: CASSLGGQSTEAFF. The DNA of the CDR3 is TGTGCCAGCAGCTTAGGCGGGCAGAGCACTGAAGCTTTCTTT.

This clone appeared once. This chain connects TRBV7-3 to TRBJ2-3; the match to TRBD1 covers 8 bases. Germline-derived CDR1 and CDR2 are SGHTA and FQGTGA. V trimming: 2 bases; J trimming: 5 bases; junction bases outside the gene matches: 3. The CDR3 totals 14 residues. The CDR3 coding sequence is TGTGCCAGCAGCTTAGACAGGGGTGGAGATACGCAGTATTTT. Its translation: CASSLDRGGDTQYF. The full variable domain, rest sourced from reference TRBV7-3 and TRBJ2-3, is GAGVSQTPSNKVTEKGKYVELRCDPISGHTALYWYRQSLGQGPEFLIYFQGTGAADDSGLPNDRFFAVRPEGSVSTLKIQRTERGDSAVYLCASSLDRGGDTQYFGPGTRLTVL.

This clone showed up just a few times. The rearrangement joins TRBV5-1 to TRBJ1-1; D uncertain. V lost 0 bases to trimming and J lost 0 bases, with 12 bases between them. The CDR3 has 16 residues. CDR1 is SGHRS and CDR2 is YFSETQ in the germline V gene. In DNA form, the CDR3 reads TGCGCCAGCAGCTTGGGAGCGTTCACCTTGAACACTGAAGCTTTCTTT. Translated: CASSLGAFTLNTEAFF.

V gene TRBV6-5 combines with J gene TRBJ2-7; TRBD2 matches 8 bases. Germline V CDR1 and CDR2: MNHEY, SVGAGI. The trim removed 2 bases at V and 3 bases at J, leaving 6 bases unmatched. This CDR3 contains 15 residues. The CDR3 reads CASSYRRGAFYEQYF. CDR3 nucleotides: TGTGCCAGCAGTTACCGGCGGGGGGCTTTCTACGAGCAGTACTTC.

This clone appeared a single time. The V call is TRBV6-5, the J call TRBJ1-1, with D tentatively TRBD1 (6 bases). In germline, CDR1 is MNHEY, CDR2 SVGAGI. The CDR3 has 11 amino acids. The V gene lost 2 bases and the J gene lost 9 bases, with 7 bases spanning the gap. For the CDR3, the DNA is TGTGCCAGCAGTTACCGGGACAAAGCTTTCTTT. Its translation is CASSYRDKAFF.

The chain links TRBV28 to TRBJ1-4; perhaps TRBD1 as D (5 bases). Germline-derived CDR1 and CDR2 are MDHEN and SYDVKM. Trimming took off 7 bases at V and 12 bases at J, with 15 bases between the two ends. The CDR3 extends over 12 amino acids. CDR3 nucleotide sequence: TGTGCCAGCACCGCGGGGGACCAGCAACTGTTTTTT. Protein sequence: CASTAGDQQLFF.

The chain joins TRBV11-2 to TRBJ2-3, with 9 bases aligning to TRBD2. This CDR3 is 18 amino acids long. Germline lookup yields CDR1 SGHAT and CDR2 FQNNGV. V was pared by 1 base and J by 2 bases, with 10 bases of the junction left unmatched. The chain's CDR3 is CASSLAPTGTSTTDTQYF. CDR3 sequence (DNA): TGTGCCAGCAGCTTAGCCCCCACTGGGACTAGCACCACAGATACGCAGTATTTT.

CDR3 nucleotides: TGCGCCAGCAGCAGGAACCGACAGGGAGCTAATGAAAAACTGTTTTTT. Translated, it gives CASSRNRQGANEKLFF. The rearrangement links TRBV5-1 to TRBJ1-4; 7 nucleotides line up with TRBD1. The germline gives CDR1 SGHRS, CDR2 YFSETQ. This CDR3 contains 16 residues. J was trimmed by 3 bases and V by 4 bases; bases with no gene match: 9.

The chain uses TRBV7-3 and TRBJ2-3, with 7 bases that match TRBD2. The V gene end was trimmed by 2 bases and the J gene end by 8 bases; junction bases not matched to a gene: 7. From germline, CDR1 is SGHTA and CDR2 FQGTGA. The CDR3 sequence is 14 residues long. The CDR3 DNA reads TGTGCCAGCAGCTTAGGCGGGGGAGAATCTACGCAGTATTTT. This codes for CASSLGGGESTQYF.

The rearrangement uses TRBV2 and TRBJ2-5; TRBD2 is a possible D gene (6 bases). Per germline, CDR1 SNHLY and CDR2 FYNNEI. This CDR3 comprises 15 residues. Trimming cost V 4 bases and J 7 bases, with 19 bases left between them. CDR3 region: CASSVGQEGPGTQYF. The CDR3 DNA reads TGTGCCAGCAGTGTGGGTCAGGAGGGTCCTGGGACCCAGTACTTC.

This chain connects TRBV6-5 to TRBJ1-2, with 9 bases fitting TRBD1. The CDR3 is made up of 13 amino acids. Germline CDR1 is MNHEY and CDR2 is SVGAGI. V shed 8 bases, J shed 5 bases, and the junction held 6 bases outside the gene matches. The CDR3: CASSRTGEYGYTF. CDR3 DNA sequence: TGTGCCAGCTCCAGGACAGGGGAGTATGGCTACACCTTC.

This clone was detected only once. V gene TRBV6-1 combines with J gene TRBJ2-2; TRBD1 aligns across 8 bases. V shed 3 bases, J shed 12 bases, and the junction held 6 bases outside the gene matches. The CDR3 contains 13 residues. Germline CDR1 and CDR2: MNHNS and SASEGT. CDR3: CASSESGQGKLFF. CDR3 coding DNA: TGTGCCAGCAGTGAGTCAGGACAGGGCAAGCTGTTTTTT.

The V call is TRBV7-2, the J call TRBJ2-5; TRBD1 matches at 7 bases. This CDR3 spans 15 amino acids. Germline loops: CDR1 SGHTA, CDR2 FQGNSA. With V trimmed by 0 bases and J by 5 bases, 6 bases remained unmatched. The CDR3 nucleotides read TGTGCCAGCAGCTTAGCCCGACAGGGAAGGGAGACCCAGTACTTC. Its protein is CASSLARQGRETQYF.

This chain connects TRBV9 to TRBJ1-4; D not resolved. The ends were cut back, 3 bases at V and 8 bases at J, with 14 bases in the middle. Germline CDR1 SGDLS, CDR2 YYNGEE. The CDR3 loop spans 14 amino acids. CDR3 sequence: CASSARGSGEKLFF. The CDR3 DNA reads as TGTGCCAGCAGCGCCCGCGGGTCGGGGGAAAAACTGTTTTTT.

The rearrangement links TRBV7-9 to TRBJ2-2; D gene unclear. Germline assignment: CDR1 SEHNR and CDR2 FQNEAQ (reference sequence). V was shortened by 5 bases and J by 6 bases, with 10 bases between the two germline ends. The CDR3 spans 13 residues. CDR3 bases: TGTGCCAGCAGCCGGCGAGGAGCCGGGGAGCTGTTTTTT. Translation gives CASSRRGAGELFF.

The rearrangement joins TRBV19 to TRBJ1-5; the match to TRBD1 covers 7 bases. The CDR3 loop spans 12 amino acids. V lost 7 bases to trimming and J lost 6 bases; unmatched junction nucleotides: 3. The V gene's germline CDR1 is LNHDA and CDR2 SQIVND (reference sequence). CDR3 loop: CASNRQGQPQHF. The CDR3 region has the DNA TGTGCCAGTAATCGACAGGGTCAGCCCCAGCATTTT.

The chain recombines TRBV7-2 with TRBJ1-2; 9 bases line up with TRBD1. Germline values: CDR1 SGHTA, CDR2 FQGNSA. The CDR3 consists of 16 residues. J was trimmed by 6 bases and V by 2 bases; bases with no gene match: 10. This CDR3 reads CASSLILGRTGDGYTF. CDR3 in DNA: TGTGCCAGCAGCTTAATTCTCGGGCGGACAGGGGATGGCTACACCTTC.

The chain joins TRBV7-8 to TRBJ2-7; TRBD1 matches at 9 bases. Per germline, CDR1 SGHVS and CDR2 FQNEAQ. The J segment lost 7 bases and the V segment lost 2 bases, leaving 9 bases of the junction unmatched. This CDR3 has 15 residues. CDR3 region: CASSLSHGTGSEQYF. The CDR3 DNA reads TGTGCCAGCAGCTTATCACACGGGACAGGGAGTGAGCAGTACTTC.

This clone was observed a single time. The CDR3 DNA sequence: TGCGCCAGCGCTGAGCCCGCTGGAAACACCATATATTTT. Translation gives CASAEPAGNTIYF. V gene TRBV5-1 combines with J gene TRBJ1-3; no definite D call. V shed 7 bases and J shed 2 bases, with 10 bases lying between them. The CDR3 runs to 13 residues. Per the germline V gene, CDR1 is SGHRS and CDR2 is YFSETQ.

The gene calls are TRBV13 and TRBJ1-1; possible D gene TRBD1, 6 bases. With 6 bases removed from V and 5 bases from J, the gap between germline ends came to 13 bases. CDR3 length equals 13 residues. The germline gives CDR1 PRHDT, CDR2 FYEKMQ (reference sequence). The CDR3 nucleotides are TGTGCCAGCAGGACGGGGGGGCCTACTGAAGCTTTCTTT. Protein: CASRTGGPTEAFF.

The rearrangement uses TRBV19 and TRBJ2-5; D remains ambiguous. The V gene's germline CDR1 is LNHDA and CDR2 SQIVND (reference sequence). The CDR3 runs to 14 residues. With 6 bases removed from V and 1 base from J, the gap between germline ends came to 12 bases. Here the CDR3 DNA reads TGTGCCAGTAGCCTTACTCCCGCCCAAGAGACCCAGTACTTC. As protein: CASSLTPAQETQYF. The whole variable domain, filled in from reference TRBV19 and TRBJ2-5, reads DGGITQSPKYLFRKEGQNVTLSCEQNLNHDAMYWYRQDPGQGLRLIYYSQIVNDFQKGDIAEGYSVSREKKESFPLTVTSAQKNPTAFYLCASSLTPAQETQYFGPGTRLLVL.

The V and J genes are TRBV25-1 and TRBJ2-2; 11 nucleotides agree with TRBD2. This CDR3 comprises 16 residues. J gave up 7 bases and V 7 bases, and 11 bases lay outside the gene matches. Germline V gives CDR1 MGHDK, CDR2 SYGVNS. CDR3 amino acids: CASTLSGGAGNGELFF. In nucleotides, the CDR3 is TGTGCCAGCACTCTTAGCGGGGGGGCCGGTAACGGGGAGCTGTTTTTT.

CDR3 nucleotides: TGTGCCTGGAGTGTAGGACAGGGGCCCTACGAGCAGTACTTC. Its protein product is CAWSVGQGPYEQYF. The chain employs TRBV30 and TRBJ2-7; 9 bases align to TRBD1. Trimming at V came to 0 bases and at J to 2 bases, leaving 2 bases not matched to a gene. Germline CDR1 is GTSNPN and CDR2 is SVGIG (reference sequence). CDR3 size: 14 residues.

The chain combines TRBV18 with TRBJ2-4, with a possible D match to TRBD2 (5 bases). This CDR3 has 15 amino acids. Germline V CDR1 and CDR2: KGHSH, LQKENI. V shed 2 bases and J shed 0 bases, with 8 bases lying between them. CDR3 loop: CASSPGLLAKNIQYF. The CDR3 DNA reads as TGTGCCAGCTCACCAGGACTGTTAGCCAAAAACATTCAGTACTTC.

The DNA for the CDR3 is TGTGCCTGGAGCTTCCCCGGACTCGGGAACACCATATATTTT. Translating gives CAWSFPGLGNTIYF. J is TRBJ1-3 and V is TRBV30; D uncertain. This CDR3 comprises 14 residues. Germline assignment: CDR1 GTSNPN and CDR2 SVGIG (reference sequence). Trimming removed 3 bases at V and 7 bases at J, with 16 bases between.

This clone was found a few times. The chain links TRBV18 to TRBJ1-6; 7 bases map to TRBD1. CDR1 and CDR2 (germline): KGHSH, LQKENI. The trim removed 1 base at V and 10 bases at J, leaving 7 bases unmatched. The CDR3 has 15 residues. CDR3 in amino acids: CASSPRQGSYSPLHF. CDR3 nucleotides: TGTGCCAGCTCACCACGACAGGGATCGTACTCACCCCTCCACTTT.

This sequence joins TRBV9 and TRBJ2-7; D is perhaps TRBD2 (5 bases). Germline lookup yields CDR1 SGDLS and CDR2 YYNGEE. This CDR3 spans 15 amino acids. Trimming took 0 bases from V and 1 from J, leaving 11 bases between them. In nucleotides, the CDR3 is TGTGCCAGCAGCGTAGCTGCTGGGGAGTCCTACGAGCAGTACTTC. As protein: CASSVAAGESYEQYF.

The genes are TRBV11-2 and TRBJ2-1; the D gene is possibly TRBD2 (5 bases). The CDR3 has 15 residues. Looked up from germline, CDR1 is SGHAT and CDR2 is FQNNGV. The V end was cut by 5 bases, the J end by 4 bases, with 15 bases between. CDR3 bases: TGTGCCAGCAGCCCAGGCAGGACTTATTACAATGAGCAGTTCTTC. Residues: CASSPGRTYYNEQFF.

The chain's CDR3 is CAISDVSGANVLTF. The CDR3 DNA is TGTGCCATCAGTGACGTCTCTGGGGCCAACGTCCTGACTTTC. This chain joins TRBV10-3 and TRBJ2-6; D ambiguous. V lost 3 bases to trimming and J lost 0 bases, with 3 bases between them. CDR1 and CDR2 from the germline V gene are ENHRY and SYGVKD. The CDR3 covers 14 residues.

The V and J genes are TRBV13 and TRBJ2-7, with 8 bases aligning to TRBD1. Unmatched junction bases numbered 12, after V lost 3 bases and J lost 11 bases. The CDR3 is 14 residues long. Germline V lookup: CDR1 PRHDT, CDR2 FYEKMQ (reference sequence). Here the CDR3 DNA reads TGTGCCAGCAGCTTCCGAGGACAGGGAATGTGGAAGTACTTC. Amino acids: CASSFRGQGMWKYF. Drawing the rest from reference TRBV13 and TRBJ2-7, the complete variable domain is AAGVIQSPRHLIKEKRETATLKCYPIPRHDTVYWYQQGPGQDPQFLISFYEKMQSDKGSIPDRFSAQQFSDYHSELNMSSLELGDSALYFCASSFRGQGMWKYFGPGTRLTVT.